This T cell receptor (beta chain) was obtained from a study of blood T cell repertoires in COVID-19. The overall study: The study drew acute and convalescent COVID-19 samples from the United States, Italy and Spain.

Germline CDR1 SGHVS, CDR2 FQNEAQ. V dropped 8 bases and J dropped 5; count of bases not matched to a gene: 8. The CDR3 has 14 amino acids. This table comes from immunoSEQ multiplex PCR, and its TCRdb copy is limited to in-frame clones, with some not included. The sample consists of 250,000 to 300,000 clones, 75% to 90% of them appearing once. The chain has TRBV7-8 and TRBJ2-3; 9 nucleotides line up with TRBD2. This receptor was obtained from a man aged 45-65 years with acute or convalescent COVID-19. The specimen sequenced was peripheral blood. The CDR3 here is CASGRGGVVDTQYF. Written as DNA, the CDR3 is TGTGCCAGCGGGCGGGGGGGAGTGGTAGATACGCAGTATTTT.